The 19 T cell receptor beta chains in this list originate from one sample, sequenced in a study of molecular identifiers for immune sequencing clone quantification. TCRdb ran MiXCR on the PCR reads and lists one entry per CDR3 protein. The table has some 320,000 distinct CDR3 sequences, around a fifth seen once. The source material was naive CD8+ T cells from blood, with Jurkat cell RNA spiked in. Subset described: FACS-sorted CD8+CD4-CCR7+CD45RA+ naive T cells. Receptors were obtained from a human donor in good health. Some libraries in this study had Jurkat cell RNA spiked in.

This chain links TRBV20-1 with TRBJ2-7, with 14 bases fitting TRBD2. The CDR3 has 16 amino acids. Germline V gives CDR1 DFQATT, CDR2 SNEGSKA (reference sequence). J gave up 4 bases and V 6 bases, and 11 bases lay outside the gene matches. The CDR3, as DNA: TGCAGTGCCCCAACCGGGACTAGCGGGGGTTGGTACGAGCAGTACTTC. Translation gives CSAPTGTSGGWYEQYF.

This clonotype has a count of ten or more. The chain uses TRBV12-3 or TRBV12-4 and TRBJ2-3; 9 nucleotides match TRBD1. This CDR3 comprises 17 residues. J gave up 1 base and V 4 bases, and 9 bases lay outside the gene matches. The CDR3 reads CASSSTPGQGGTDTQYF. The CDR3 DNA reads as TGTGCCAGCAGTTCTACCCCGGGACAGGGAGGCACAGATACGCAGTATTTT.

Comments on this clonotype: A much larger clone differs from this one at a single base, so this may be a read error. This rearrangement joins TRBV28 to TRBJ2-3, with D perhaps given as TRBD1 or TRBD2 (6 bases each). The CDR3 has 17 amino acids. In germline, CDR1 is MDHEN, CDR2 SYDVKM. V was shortened by 6 bases and J by 0 bases, with 19 bases between the two germline ends. The CDR3 DNA reads TGTGCCAGCAGCCAAGCCCGGCCGGGGGCCAGCACAGATACGCAGTATTTT. Translating it yields CASSQARPGASTDTQYF.

This clonotype was counted many times. This chain joins TRBV12-3 or TRBV12-4 and TRBJ2-2; 13 bases fit TRBD2. Trimming removed 7 bases from V and 5 bases from J; junction bases left unmatched: 16. This CDR3 is 19 amino acids long. Here the CDR3 reads CASTPPLAGGMMVTGELFF. The CDR3 DNA sequence: TGTGCCAGCACCCCCCCACTAGCGGGAGGGATGATGGTTACCGGGGAGCTGTTTTTT.

This chain joins TRBV19 and TRBJ2-7; D may be TRBD2 (5 bases). Germline CDR1 and CDR2: LNHDA and SQIVND (reference sequence). The CDR3 is 14 amino acids. Trimming shortened V by 4 bases and J by 7 bases, and 17 bases separated the two germline ends. The CDR3 loop is CASSTPQFPGEQYF. The CDR3, as DNA: TGTGCCAGTAGTACCCCACAGTTCCCGGGGGAGCAGTACTTC.

On this clonotype itself: The CDR3 carries no conserved terminal phenylalanine or tryptophan, so it likely arises from a read error. The CDR3 loop is CASRTGAARSVEAFS. CDR3 in DNA: TGTGCCAGCCGGACAGGGGCCGCACGGTCGGTTGAAGCTTTCTCT. J is TRBJ1-1 and V is TRBV7-8; 9 nucleotides agree with TRBD1. Trimming removed 8 bases from V and 7 bases from J; junction bases left unmatched: 14. Germline V gene lookup returns CDR1 SGHVS and CDR2 FQNEAQ. The length of the CDR3 is 15 residues.

This clonotype came up many times. The rearrangement uses TRBV4-1 and TRBJ1-1; 9 bases are shared with TRBD1. Germline lookup yields CDR1 MGHRA and CDR2 YSYEKL. There are 14 residues in the CDR3. J was trimmed by 7 bases and V by 2 bases; bases with no gene match: 5. CDR3 in DNA: TGCGCCAGCAGCCAACCGGGACAGGGAGGTGAAGCTTTCTTT. Translated: CASSQPGQGGEAFF.

This clonotype appeared many times. A read error may account for a junction end that differs from germline. This chain connects TRBV19 to TRBJ2-7, with D possibly being TRBD1 (5 bases). CDR3 size: 13 residues. The germline V gene encodes CDR1 LNHDA and CDR2 SQIVND (reference sequence). CDR3 coding DNA: TGTGCCAGCAGTATGGGGCAGTCCTACGAGCAGTACTTC. Its translation: CASSMGQSYEQYF.

This clonotype was detected many times. The chain carries TRBV19 and TRBJ2-7, with 11 bases identical to TRBD2. V lost 6 bases, J lost 2 bases, and 6 bases stayed unmatched. This CDR3 comprises 15 residues. Looked up from germline, CDR1 is LNHDA and CDR2 is SQIVND (reference sequence). The CDR3 sequence is CASSYGTSGAYEQYF. The CDR3 DNA reads TGTGCCAGTAGCTATGGGACTAGCGGCGCCTACGAGCAGTACTTC. Combining the CDR3 with reference TRBV19 and TRBJ2-7 gives the whole variable domain DGGITQSPKYLFRKEGQNVTLSCEQNLNHDAMYWYRQDPGQGLRLIYYSQIVNDFQKGDIAEGYSVSREKKESFPLTVTSAQKNPTAFYLCASSYGTSGAYEQYFGPGTRLTVT.

This clonotype was seen repeatedly, ten times or more. The rearrangement links TRBV5-5 to TRBJ2-3; D possibly uses TRBD1 or TRBD2 (6 bases each). The CDR3 extends over 15 amino acids. Germline V gene data show CDR1 as SGHKS and CDR2 as YYEKEE (reference sequence). Trimming took 0 bases from V and 4 from J, leaving 12 bases between them. The CDR3 DNA sequence: TGTGCCAGCAGCTTGGGCCCGGGGGCCCCAGATACGCAGTATTTT. It yields the protein CASSLGPGAPDTQYF.

The rearrangement links TRBV19 to TRBJ2-7, with TRBD2 matching over 8 bases. The CDR3 length is 16 residues. Germline CDR1 LNHDA, CDR2 SQIVND (reference sequence). Trimming cost V 5 bases and J 5 bases; bases outside gene matches: 14. In nucleotides, the CDR3 is TGTGCCAGTAGTCTGCGACTCAGCGGGAGTGGAAACGAGCAGTACTTC. It encodes CASSLRLSGSGNEQYF.

The rearrangement uses TRBV11-2 and TRBJ2-5; 12 nucleotides align to TRBD2. V was clipped by 0 bases and J by 8 bases; unmatched bases: 13. The germline gives CDR1 SGHAT, CDR2 FQNNGV. This CDR3 spans 18 amino acids. The CDR3 sequence is CASSLDHPSGRARDTQYF. The CDR3 DNA is TGTGCCAGCAGCTTAGATCACCCTAGCGGGAGGGCTAGAGATACCCAGTACTTC.

This clonotype was counted ten times or more. The rearrangement uses TRBV30 and TRBJ2-5, with 9 bases lining up with TRBD1. CDR1 is GTSNPN and CDR2 is SVGIG in the germline V gene (reference sequence). The V and J ends lost 3 bases and 5 bases, in that order; junction bases with no gene match: 7. The CDR3 sequence is 14 residues long. As DNA, the CDR3 is TGTGCCTGGAGCACTGGGACAGGGTACGAGACCCAGTACTTC. Translation: CAWSTGTGYETQYF.

On this clonotype: This may stem from a read error, because a much larger clone lies one nucleotide away. For the CDR3, the DNA is TGTGCCAGCGGACCCTTGGGTTCCTACGAGCAGTACTTC. This translates into CASGPLGSYEQYF. The chain couples TRBV5-6 to TRBJ2-7; D is unresolved. The CDR3 is 13 residues long. Trimming pared 7 bases from V and 1 base from J, leaving 12 bases between. The germline CDR1 and CDR2 sequences are SGHDT and YYEEEE.

The sample holds many counts of this clonotype. The chain employs TRBV12-5 and TRBJ1-2; D gene uncertain. V shed 5 bases and J shed 1 base, with 14 bases lying between them. Germline values: CDR1 LGHNT, CDR2 FRNRAP. The CDR3 contains 15 residues. The CDR3 loop reads CASGPPLGYNYGYTF. CDR3 coding DNA: TGTGCTAGTGGTCCCCCGTTGGGGTATAACTATGGCTACACCTTC.

This clonotype has a handful of counts. The genes are TRBV27 and TRBJ2-7; 7 positions agree with TRBD1. Germline trimming cut 4 bases from V and 1 base from J; bases unmatched to any gene: 4. The germline CDR1 and CDR2 sequences are MNHEY and SMNVEV (reference sequence). CDR3 size: 14 residues. Written as DNA, the CDR3 is TGTGCCAGCAGTTCCCTACAGGGGTCCTACGAGCAGTACTTC. Translated, it gives CASSSLQGSYEQYF.

This clonotype has a handful of counts. The V gene is TRBV7-9, the J gene TRBJ2-7, with TRBD2 matching 12 bases. The CDR3 loop spans 15 amino acids. CDR1 is SEHNR, CDR2 FQNEAQ, per germline (reference sequence). Unmatched junction bases numbered 6, after V lost 5 bases and J lost 4 bases. CDR3 sequence: CASSQQTSGSYEQYF. The CDR3 region has the DNA TGTGCCAGCAGCCAACAGACTAGCGGGAGTTACGAGCAGTACTTC.

At least ten counts were recorded for this clonotype. CDR3 loop: CASSHQGTGELFF. Written as DNA, the CDR3 is TGTGCCAGCAGCCACCAGGGAACCGGGGAGCTGTTTTTT. This chain uses TRBV14 with TRBJ2-2; a weak D match, TRBD1 (5 bases). The CDR3 covers 13 residues. The V and J ends lost 3 bases and 5 bases respectively, with 7 bases between them. CDR1 and CDR2 (germline): SGHDN, FVKESK.

This clonotype turned up a few times. The junction and the germline gene differ at one end; a read error may be behind it. The chain couples TRBV9 to TRBJ2-3; D may be TRBD2 (5 bases). The CDR3 has 13 residues. Per germline, CDR1 SGDLS and CDR2 YYNGEE. The CDR3 region is CASGVVTGDQQYF. CDR3 in DNA: TGTGCCAGCGGCGTAGTGACCGGGGATCAGCAGTATTTT. Together with reference TRBV9 and TRBJ2-3, the CDR3 gives the full variable domain: DSGVTQTPKHLITATGQRVTLRCSPRSGDLSVYWYQQSLDQGLQFLIQYYNGEERAKGNILERFSAQQFPDLHSELNLSSLELGDSALYFCASGVVTGDQQYFGPGTRLTVL.